The entry that follows covers one TCR beta chain sequence. Its target is unknown. The CDR3 sequence is 14 residues long. With V trimmed by 8 bases and J by 6 bases, 9 bases remained unmatched. From germline, CDR1 is MDHEN and CDR2 SYDVKM. The template, approximately 500 ng total RNA, yielded TCR beta cDNA made with a constant-region primer. Nested multiplex PCR, run for three rounds with slightly modified ARM-PCR, yielded TCR beta libraries. A C-beta reverse primer and TRBV1-TRBV30 forward primers served in each of the first two PCR rounds, at 10 cycles apiece. TCRdb reanalysed the multiplex PCR reads using MiXCR and keeps one entry per CDR3 protein. The table lists fewer than 350,000 distinct CDR3 sequences, less than 75% of them singletons. The entry originates in a study of tumor-infiltrating lymphocytes in primary liver carcinoma. Germline DNA was extracted too, while blood RNA derived from unsorted whole blood. Patients were chronically HBV-infected and treatment-naive.

Whole-study results and caveats: Tumor tissue displayed a significantly greater top-250-clone fraction than blood (p = 0.039). Lesser overlap characterized tumor-adjacent and tumor-blood pairs relative to tumor region pairs.

This TCR was recovered from a man aged 40-50 years with primary liver carcinoma and hepatitis B virus infection. Sequencing input: peripheral blood. The chain uses TRBV28 and TRBJ2-2; 7 nucleotides match TRBD1. In DNA form, the CDR3 reads TGTGCCAGCGGGACAGTTCAAGTCCCCGGGGAGCTGTTTTTT. The encoded protein is CASGTVQVPGELFF.